This section outlines one T cell receptor (beta chain) sequence together with its context. Antigen: not known. V trimming: 4 bases; J trimming: 0 bases; junction bases outside the gene matches: 8. Germline V gives CDR1 MDHEN, CDR2 SYDVKM. The CDR3 consists of 16 residues. This sample was taken from a study of cytomegalovirus exposure and HLA in healthy donors. Study-wide findings and caveats: Earlier findings revealed that most TCR beta V segments proved productive either about 87% or about 30% of the time. The presence/absence work took it that sequencing depth was about the same across donors. Owing to their indistinguishability, certain V segments, notably TRBV6-2 and TRBV6-3, were excluded.

The PCR was carried out with 60 Vbeta primers and 13 Jbeta primers. Repertoires were generated with immunoSEQ multiplex PCR, while TCRdb's copy carries only in-frame clones and drops some. The profile covers tens of thousands of clones, with 78% appearing a single time and 4.6% taken by the ten largest. The specimen was PBMCs. This chain links TRBV28 with TRBJ1-2; 7 nucleotides agree with TRBD1. This TCR derives from a woman aged 40 to 49 in good health and CMV-seropositive. Here the CDR3 DNA reads TGTGCCAGCAGTTCACACTTGGGACAGTCTAACTATGGCTACACCTTC. It translates to CASSSHLGQSNYGYTF.